This TCR beta chain was sequenced for a study of Graves' ophthalmopathy and Graves' hyperthyroidism. Using RNA transcripts, the TCR beta CDR3 regions were amplified. First-round RT-PCR with HTBI primers preceded a second-round multiplex PCR. TCRdb itself ran the multiplex PCR reads through MiXCR, one entry per CDR3 protein. The sample has approximately 380,000 distinct CDR3 sequences; about 21% are singletons. This CDR3 has 13 residues. Germline V gene sequence: CDR1 SGHDT, CDR2 YYEEEE. The germline V and J ends were trimmed by 2 bases and 5 bases, with 8 bases remaining between them. This clonotype was observed a few times.

Sequenced input: peripheral blood. This clonotype was obtained from a young woman with stable Graves' hyperthyroidism. The gene calls are TRBV5-6 and TRBJ2-4, with D perhaps TRBD1 or TRBD2 (5 bases each). The CDR3 reads CASSFVGENIQYF. As DNA, the CDR3 is TGTGCCAGCAGCTTTGTGGGGGAAAACATTCAGTACTTC.